Listed here are 20 T cell receptor beta chains from one sample, sequenced in a study of blood T cell repertoires in COVID-19. Clones were read by immunoSEQ multiplex PCR, and TCRdb kept only the in-frame ones, dropping some. The sample comprises 170,000 or so clones, around 80% of which are singletons, and 6.5% to 7.5% rests with the top ten. Sequencing was performed on peripheral blood. The receptors derive from a woman in her 40s with COVID-19, enrolled during active disease.

The V gene is TRBV7-9, the J gene TRBJ1-1; TRBD1 is a possible D gene (6 bases). CDR3 length: 11 residues. The germline V gene has CDR1 SEHNR and CDR2 FQNEAQ (reference sequence). The V end was cut by 5 bases, the J end by 7 bases, with 8 bases between. In nucleotides, the CDR3 is TGTGCCAGCAGCCCAGGGGTTGAAGCTTTCTTT. Translation gives CASSPGVEAFF.

The rearrangement links TRBV28 to TRBJ1-4; perhaps TRBD1 as D (6 bases). From germline, CDR1 is MDHEN and CDR2 SYDVKM. CDR3 length: 14 amino acids. The germline V and J ends were trimmed by 6 bases and 8 bases, with 16 bases remaining between them. The CDR3 region has the DNA TGTGCCAGCAGAACCCGGGGGGCAAGAGAAAAACTGTTTTTT. It codes for CASRTRGAREKLFF.

This rearrangement joins TRBV7-9 to TRBJ1-3; D is undetermined. The CDR3 runs to 15 residues. From germline, CDR1 is SEHNR and CDR2 FQNEAQ (reference sequence). The V end was cut by 3 bases, the J end by 0 bases, with 9 bases between. CDR3 nucleotides: TGTGCCAGCAGCTTTTGGAGCCACTCTGGAAACACCATATATTTT. Translating gives CASSFWSHSGNTIYF.

The rearrangement links TRBV19 to TRBJ1-2; 7 bases agree with TRBD1. CDR1 LNHDA and CDR2 SQIVND come from the germline V gene (reference sequence). The length of the CDR3 is 13 residues. The V gene end was trimmed by 7 bases and the J gene end by 6 bases; junction bases not matched to a gene: 8. The CDR3 sequence is CASTLTGFHGYTF. CDR3 DNA sequence: TGTGCCAGTACCCTGACAGGGTTTCATGGCTACACCTTC.

This clone turned up a few times. The CDR3 bases are TGTGCCAGCAACGAAGGCGTCCCGTCGGGGGAGCAGTACTTC. This encodes CASNEGVPSGEQYF. V and J are TRBV27 and TRBJ2-7; D is possibly TRBD2 (5 bases). Germline-derived CDR1 and CDR2 are MNHEY and SMNVEV (reference sequence). Between the trimmed V and J ends, which lost 7 bases and 7 bases, there was a span of 20 bases. The CDR3 extends over 14 amino acids.

In regard to this clone: This CDR3 is also generated by other DNA sequences in the sample. V usage is TRBV5-1 and J usage is TRBJ1-1, with TRBD1 identical over 11 bases. Trimming cost V 3 bases and J 4 bases; bases outside gene matches: 2. The CDR3 contains 14 residues. CDR1 and CDR2 (germline): SGHRS, YFSETQ. The chain's CDR3 is CASSSGTGGTEAFF. The CDR3 nucleotides read TGCGCCAGCAGCTCAGGGACAGGGGGCACTGAAGCTTTCTTT.

The rearrangement uses TRBV25-1 and TRBJ2-1; 13 bases match TRBD2. The CDR3 loop spans 16 amino acids. Germline V gene data show CDR1 as MGHDK and CDR2 as SYGVNS. Losses at the gene ends were 6 bases for V and 6 bases for J; bases not matched to a gene: 8. The CDR3 DNA is TGTGCCAGCAGGCAAACACTAGCGGGAGGGTTCAATGAGCAGTTCTTC. Residues: CASRQTLAGGFNEQFF.

Only one count was recorded for this clone. This chain connects TRBV10-1 to TRBJ2-1, with TRBD2 identical over 13 bases. V lost 5 bases and J lost 5; bases outside the gene matches: 3. The CDR3 runs to 15 residues. CDR1 and CDR2 from the germline V gene are WNHNN and SYGVQD (reference sequence). The CDR3, as DNA: TGCGCCAGCAGTCCTGGGACTAGCGGGGACAATGAGCAGTTCTTC. It encodes CASSPGTSGDNEQFF.

This clone was counted only a few times. This chain links TRBV9 with TRBJ1-2; perhaps TRBD1 as D (6 bases). The V end was cut by 7 bases, the J end by 8 bases, with 30 bases between. The CDR3 spans 17 residues. From germline, CDR1 is SGDLS and CDR2 YYNGEE. CDR3 sequence: CASRQEEFSPLPLGYTF. The CDR3, as DNA: TGTGCCAGCCGACAGGAAGAATTTTCGCCTCTCCCGTTGGGCTACACCTTC.

The V call is TRBV27, the J call TRBJ2-5, with 11 positions matching TRBD1. CDR1 and CDR2 (germline): MNHEY, SMNVEV (reference sequence). Trimming cost V 3 bases and J 4 bases; bases outside gene matches: 4. The CDR3 covers 15 residues. The CDR3 nucleotides are TGTGCCAGCAGTTTTTTCGGGACAGGGGGAGAGACCCAGTACTTC. Its translation is CASSFFGTGGETQYF.

As DNA, the CDR3 is TGTGCCAGCAGCTTAGCGGCGGCTCGGTGGCCAGATACGCAGTATTTT. Protein product: CASSLAAARWPDTQYF. The rearrangement uses TRBV7-2 and TRBJ2-3; D is undetermined. Germline CDR1 and CDR2: SGHTA and FQGNSA. The CDR3 has 16 residues. V lost 0 bases and J lost 4, with 14 bases in between.

The chain couples TRBV7-8 to TRBJ1-5; D is unresolved. The V gene's germline CDR1 is SGHVS and CDR2 FQNEAQ. The CDR3 has 12 residues. V lost 5 bases, J lost 7 bases, and 9 bases lay in between. This CDR3 reads CASSQTSQPQHF. CDR3 coding DNA: TGTGCCAGCAGCCAGACTTCACAGCCCCAGCATTTT. Full variable domain (outside the CDR3, taken from reference TRBV7-8 and TRBJ1-5): GAGVSQSPRYKVAKRGQDVALRCDPISGHVSLFWYQQALGQGPEFLTYFQNEAQLDKSGLPSDRFFAERPEGSVSTLKIQRTQQEDSAVYLCASSQTSQPQHFGDGTRLSIL.

The chain carries TRBV10-2 and TRBJ1-3; 8 nucleotides align to TRBD1. This CDR3 spans 14 amino acids. Trimming took 6 bases from V and 0 from J; bases not matched to a gene: 1. Germline CDR1 and CDR2: WSHSY and SAAADI. The CDR3 DNA reads TGCGCCAGCAGCGACAGGGGCTCTGGAAACACCATATATTTT. Its protein is CASSDRGSGNTIYF.

This clone was observed a single time. The chain joins TRBV6-1 to TRBJ1-2; the D is unclear. V was cut by 1 base and J by 0 bases, with 3 bases left in between. Germline V lookup: CDR1 MNHNS, CDR2 SASEGT. The CDR3 length is 13 residues. Written as DNA, the CDR3 is TGTGCCAGCAGTGAAGTAGCTAACTATGGCTACACCTTC. This sequence encodes CASSEVANYGYTF.

The gene calls are TRBV28 and TRBJ2-7; 7 bases match TRBD2. The germline gives CDR1 MDHEN, CDR2 SYDVKM. V lost 9 bases to trimming and J lost 5 bases; unmatched junction nucleotides: 16. This CDR3 contains 15 residues. The CDR3 nucleotides are TGTGCCAGTTCCTCTCCCCCTAGCGGAACCGACGAGCAGTACTTC. Protein product: CASSSPPSGTDEQYF. Full variable domain (outside the CDR3, taken from reference TRBV28 and TRBJ2-7): DVKVTQSSRYLVKRTGEKVFLECVQDMDHENMFWYRQDPGLGLRLIYFSYDVKMKEKGDIPEGYSVSREKKERFSLILESASTNQTSMYLCASSSPPSGTDEQYFGPGTRLTVT.

This sequence joins TRBV7-9 and TRBJ1-4; 10 bases map to TRBD1. Per the germline V gene, CDR1 is SEHNR and CDR2 is FQNEAQ (reference sequence). With 5 bases clipped from V and 7 bases from J, the junction kept 7 bases outside the gene matches. CDR3 length: 15 residues. The CDR3 region is CASSLGQGGTEKLFF. The CDR3, as DNA: TGTGCCAGCAGCCTCGGACAGGGGGGAACTGAAAAACTGTTTTTT.

This chain's CDR3 is CASSTVHRSGANVLTF. DNA of the CDR3: TGCGCCAGCAGCACGGTCCACAGATCCGGGGCCAACGTCCTGACTTTC. This chain connects TRBV5-1 to TRBJ2-6; D uncertain. CDR3 length equals 16 residues. The germline gives CDR1 SGHRS, CDR2 YFSETQ. Trimming took off 4 bases at V and 4 bases at J, with 15 bases between the two ends.

Only a few counts were recorded for this clone. V usage is TRBV4-1 and J usage is TRBJ1-1, with 7 nucleotides matching TRBD1. V was pared by 5 bases and J by 8 bases, with 2 bases of the junction left unmatched. Germline V lookup: CDR1 MGHRA, CDR2 YSYEKL. The CDR3 loop spans 11 amino acids. CDR3 coding DNA: TGCGCCAGCAGCTCGACAGGGGAAGCTTTCTTT. It is translated as CASSSTGEAFF.

This clone was observed once. V gene TRBV6-5 combines with J gene TRBJ2-3; D unresolved. Trimming left V 7 bases short and J 0 bases short, with 8 bases between. CDR3 length: 13 residues. From germline, CDR1 is MNHEY and CDR2 SVGAGI. CDR3 region: CASTRGSTDTQYF. The CDR3 DNA follows: TGTGCCAGCACTCGAGGAAGCACAGATACGCAGTATTTT.

The chain carries TRBV6-5 and TRBJ2-1, with D unresolved. The CDR3 is 13 residues long. V lost 5 bases to trimming and J lost 1 base, with 6 bases between them. Germline V CDR1 and CDR2: MNHEY, SVGAGI. CDR3 protein: CASSKTSYNEQFF. The CDR3 DNA is TGTGCCAGCAGTAAGACTTCCTACAATGAGCAGTTCTTC.